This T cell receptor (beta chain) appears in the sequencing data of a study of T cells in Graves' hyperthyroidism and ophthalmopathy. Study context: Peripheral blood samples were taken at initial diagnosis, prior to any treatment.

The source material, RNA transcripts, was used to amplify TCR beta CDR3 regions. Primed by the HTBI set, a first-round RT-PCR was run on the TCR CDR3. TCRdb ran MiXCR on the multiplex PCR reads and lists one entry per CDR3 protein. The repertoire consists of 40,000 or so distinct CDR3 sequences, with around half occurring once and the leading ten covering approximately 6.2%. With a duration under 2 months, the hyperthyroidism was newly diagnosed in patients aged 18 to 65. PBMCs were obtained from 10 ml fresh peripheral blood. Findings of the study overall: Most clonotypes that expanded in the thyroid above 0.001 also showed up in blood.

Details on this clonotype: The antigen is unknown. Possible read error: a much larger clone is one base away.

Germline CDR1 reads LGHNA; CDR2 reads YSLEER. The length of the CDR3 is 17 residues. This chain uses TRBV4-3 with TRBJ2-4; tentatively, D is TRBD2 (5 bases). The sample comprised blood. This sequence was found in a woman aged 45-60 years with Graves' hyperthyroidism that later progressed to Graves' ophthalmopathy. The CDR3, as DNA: TGCGCCAGCAGCCACAACCTCATAGCGTTAGCCAAAGACATTCAGTACTTC. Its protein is CASSHNLIALAKDIQYF.